The rows below give T cell receptor beta chains drawn from one sample of a study of T cell repertoires in aging, cancer and after chemotherapy. TCRdb reprocessed the multiplex PCR reads via MiXCR and lists one record per CDR3 protein. The sample carries around 13,000 distinct CDR3 sequences, under 40% recorded once. What was sequenced was blood. These receptors were obtained from a human donor in good health. The donor label of this sample is uncertain. Both conserved end residues are part of each CDR3. A D gene is named only where the DNA matches it firmly. Clone size is given for some rows only: seen once, a few or many times, or a class if the clone is expanded.

TRBJ2-1	NA	TRBV27	NA	CASSLGGSSYNEQFF	TGTGCCAGCAGTTTAGGGGGGAGCTCCTACAATGAGCAGTTCTTC
TRBJ2-3	NA	TRBV5-4	NA	CASTSSGTDTQYF	TGTGCCAGCACCTCCAGCGGCACAGATACGCAGTATTTT
TRBJ2-4	once	TRBV12-3/TRBV12-4	NA	CASTSRGKEASAGGGDGGFDIQYF	TGTGCCAGCACCTCCCGAGGAAAGGAGGCTAGCGCAGGGGGAGGGGATGGGGGATTTGACATTCAGTACTTC
TRBJ2-3	NA	TRBV30	NA	CAWSVRAGTDTQYF	TGTGCCTGGAGTGTACGGGCGGGCACAGATACGCAGTATTTT
TRBJ2-2	NA	TRBV10-3	TRBD2	CAIRSGGTGELFF	TGTGCCATCAGGAGCGGGGGCACCGGGGAGCTGTTTTTT
TRBJ2-1	few	TRBV18	TRBD2	CASSPGTSDPRYNEQFF	TGTGCCAGCTCCCCCGGGACTAGCGACCCTCGGTACAATGAGCAGTTCTTC
TRBJ1-2	NA	TRBV19	NA	CASTGAARVANYGYTF	TGTGCCAGTACCGGGGCCGCCCGTGTAGCTAACTATGGCTACACCTTC
TRBJ1-2	NA	TRBV30	NA	CAWTLGENYGYTF	TGTGCCTGGACTCTCGGGGAAAACTATGGCTACACCTTC
TRBJ2-1	NA	TRBV20-1	NA	CSASWEYNEQFF	TGCAGTGCTAGCTGGGAGTACAATGAGCAGTTCTTC
TRBJ2-2	few	TRBV18	NA	CASSPFRLGPNTGELFF	TGTGCCAGCTCACCATTTAGACTTGGCCCGAACACCGGGGAGCTGTTTTTT
TRBJ2-1	NA	TRBV7-6	NA	CASSRDNLGNEQFF	TGTGCCAGCAGCCGGGACAACCTGGGCAATGAGCAGTTCTTC
TRBJ2-7	few	TRBV6-1	TRBD1	CASGTGLGEQYF	TGTGCCAGCGGGACAGGGTTAGGCGAGCAGTACTTC
TRBJ1-5	NA	TRBV19	NA	CASRQGWEPQHF	TGTGCCAGTAGGCAGGGTTGGGAGCCCCAGCATTTT
TRBJ2-3	few	TRBV18	NA	CASSLQDATQYF	TGTGCCAGCTCACTACAGGACGCTACGCAGTATTTT
TRBJ2-3	medium-sized	TRBV11-3	NA	CASSLSWTDTQYF	TGTGCCAGCAGCTTATCCTGGACAGATACGCAGTATTTT
TRBJ1-1	NA	TRBV12-3/TRBV12-4	NA	CASSSGPIGTEAFF	TGTGCCAGCAGTTCCGGACCCATTGGAACTGAAGCTTTCTTT
TRBJ1-5	NA	TRBV6-1	NA	CASSATGTPNQPQHF	TGTGCCAGCAGTGCGACCGGGACACCTAATCAGCCCCAGCATTTT
TRBJ2-7	few	TRBV5-6	TRBD1	CASSSRTGFGEQYF	TGTGCCAGCAGCTCCCGGACAGGGTTTGGGGAGCAGTACTTC
TRBJ2-6	medium-sized	TRBV19	TRBD1	CASSTDRGRGGANVLTF	TGTGCCAGTAGTACCGACAGGGGGCGAGGTGGGGCCAACGTCCTGACTTTC
TRBJ1-6	NA	TRBV18	NA	CASSPQIYNSPLHF	TGTGCCAGCTCACCCCAGATTTATAATTCACCCCTCCACTTT
TRBJ1-4	medium-sized	TRBV29-1	TRBD1	CSVRGTGGEKLFF	TGCAGCGTTCGCGGGACAGGTGGGGAAAAACTGTTTTTT
TRBJ2-1	medium-sized	TRBV19	TRBD2	CASSKRGGHNEQFF	TGTGCCAGTAGTAAGCGGGGGGGACACAATGAGCAGTTCTTC